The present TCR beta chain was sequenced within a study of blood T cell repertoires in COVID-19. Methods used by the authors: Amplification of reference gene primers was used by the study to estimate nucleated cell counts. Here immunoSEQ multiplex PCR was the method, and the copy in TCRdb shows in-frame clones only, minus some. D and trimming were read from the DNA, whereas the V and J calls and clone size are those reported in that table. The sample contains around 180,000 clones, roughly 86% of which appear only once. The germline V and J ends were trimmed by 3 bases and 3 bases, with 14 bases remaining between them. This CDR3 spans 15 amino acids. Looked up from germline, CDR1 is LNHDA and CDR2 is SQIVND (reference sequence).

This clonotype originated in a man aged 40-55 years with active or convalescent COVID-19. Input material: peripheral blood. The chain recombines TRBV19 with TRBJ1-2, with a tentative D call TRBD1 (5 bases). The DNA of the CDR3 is TGTGCCAGTAGTATGTATGGCTTAGGGGACTATGGCTACACCTTC. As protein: CASSMYGLGDYGYTF. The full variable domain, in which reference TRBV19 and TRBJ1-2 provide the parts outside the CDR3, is DGGITQSPKYLFRKEGQNVTLSCEQNLNHDAMYWYRQDPGQGLRLIYYSQIVNDFQKGDIAEGYSVSREKKESFPLTVTSAQKNPTAFYLCASSMYGLGDYGYTFGSGTRLTVV.